These 6 T cell receptor beta chains were all obtained from the same sample, sequenced in a study of T cell clones after liver transplantation. The method was immunoSEQ multiplex PCR; TCRdb's version includes in-frame clones alone and lacks a portion of them. Of about 9,900 clones detected, roughly 79% appear once; the ten largest clones hold 15% to 20%. Source: CD8+ T cells from blood, taken before liver transplant. These TCRs come from a human donor who received a liver transplant.

For the CDR3, the DNA is TGTGCCAGTATGGGCAGGGTGACACAGCCCCAGCATTTT. It codes for CASMGRVTQPQHF. The genes are TRBV19 and TRBJ1-5; weak D call: TRBD1 (5 bases). V was shortened by 7 bases and J by 7 bases, with 14 bases between the two germline ends. The CDR3 covers 13 residues. The germline gives CDR1 LNHDA, CDR2 SQIVND (reference sequence).

The rearrangement uses TRBV19 and TRBJ1-5; maybe TRBD1 (5 bases). CDR3 length: 12 amino acids. Germline CDR1 reads LNHDA; CDR2 reads SQIVND (reference sequence). V lost 10 bases and J 6 bases, leaving 13 bases between the germline ends. CDR3 in DNA: TGTGCCACAACGCAGGGTCTTCAGCCCCAGCATTTT. As protein: CATTQGLQPQHF.

The chain carries TRBV6-6 and TRBJ2-1; 11 nucleotides align to TRBD2. CDR3 length: 15 residues. V shed 5 bases, J shed 7 bases, and the junction held 7 bases outside the gene matches. Germline CDR1 reads MNHNY; CDR2 reads SVGAGI (reference sequence). This CDR3 is CASSGLAGAENEQFF. For the CDR3, the DNA is TGTGCCAGCAGTGGACTAGCGGGCGCTGAGAATGAGCAGTTCTTC.

This chain joins TRBV9 and TRBJ1-6; D is uncertain. The CDR3 length is 17 residues. V shed 3 bases and J shed 3 bases, with 16 bases lying between them. Germline loops: CDR1 SGDLS, CDR2 YYNGEE. As DNA, the CDR3 is TGTGCCAGCAGCGCCTACGGAGACTTAAGCTATAATTCACCCCTCCACTTT. This gives the protein CASSAYGDLSYNSPLHF.

This clone appeared a few times. This rearrangement joins TRBV5-4 to TRBJ1-2; D possibly corresponds to TRBD1 (6 bases). This CDR3 has 13 residues. Germline CDR1 reads SGHNT; CDR2 reads YYREEE (reference sequence). Trimming pared 6 bases from V and 4 bases from J, leaving 13 bases between. CDR3 sequence reads: CASTAGTRYGYTF. In nucleotides, the CDR3 is TGTGCCAGCACCGCCGGGACACGCTATGGCTACACCTTC.

In this sample, this clone turned up once. CDR3 nucleotide sequence: TGTGCCAGCATGGTTCGCGGGCGGATCTCGTGGGAGACCCAGTACTTC. It translates to CASMVRGRISWETQYF. The chain uses TRBV27 and TRBJ2-5; the D gene is possibly TRBD2 (5 bases). Germline V gives CDR1 MNHEY, CDR2 SMNVEV (reference sequence). The CDR3 length is 16 residues. Trimming stripped 7 bases from V and 5 bases from J, with 23 bases between.